This T cell receptor (beta chain) was recorded in a study of CD8+CD57+ T cells in acquired aplastic anemia. Investigators profiled TCR beta VDJ and CDR3 from genomic DNA template. TCRdb reanalysed the reads using MiXCR and keeps one entry per CDR3 protein. The data contain some 170,000 distinct CDR3 sequences, about 45% of them singletons. The study's findings and limits: Any difference that existed in CD8+ Simpson's diversity between patients and controls was not significant. The number of CD8+ CDR3 sequences shared by patients and controls was about 30.

The table lists this clonotype with many counts. Its antigen is as yet unknown. This CDR3 contains 14 residues. V lost 9 bases to trimming and J lost 6 bases; unmatched junction nucleotides: 6. Germline CDR1 reads SGHTA; CDR2 reads FQGNSA. In patients chosen for sequencing, flow cytometry had shown CD8+CD57+ cell expansion. All patients had severe acquired aplastic anemia. Patients were treatment-naive when blood was sampled. The J gene is TRBJ2-3, the V gene TRBV7-2, with 13 positions matching TRBD2. Material: sorted CD4+, CD8+, or CD8+CD57+ T cells (not recorded which) from PBMCs. The receptor's source is a human donor with aplastic anemia. In DNA, the CDR3 is TGTGCCAGTTTGCCGGGACTAGCGGGGGATACGCAGTATTTT. This translates into CASLPGLAGDTQYF.